Each of the 20 T cell receptor beta chains below was sequenced from the same sample in a study of blood T cell repertoires in COVID-19. The method was immunoSEQ multiplex PCR; TCRdb's version includes in-frame clones alone and lacks a portion of them. Seen here are 200,000 to 250,000 clones, 82% observed once, and the top ten hold 3.6%. Material for sequencing was peripheral blood. These receptor sequences come from a woman aged 80 or over with acute or convalescent COVID-19.

This chain connects TRBV19 to TRBJ2-2, with TRBD1 matching over 7 bases. The V gene's germline CDR1 is LNHDA and CDR2 SQIVND (reference sequence). The CDR3 covers 14 residues. V trimming: 5 bases; J trimming: 4 bases; junction bases outside the gene matches: 4. This chain's CDR3 is CASSVWTGTGELFF. CDR3 nucleotides: TGTGCCAGTAGTGTATGGACAGGCACCGGGGAGCTGTTTTTT.

The chain joins TRBV7-9 to TRBJ1-4; 9 nucleotides agree with TRBD1. Trimming at V came to 6 bases and at J to 7 bases, leaving 9 bases not matched to a gene. The CDR3 covers 15 residues. CDR1 and CDR2 (germline): SEHNR, FQNEAQ (reference sequence). CDR3: CASSFSTGGGEKLFF. DNA for the CDR3: TGTGCCAGCAGTTTCTCGACAGGGGGTGGTGAAAAACTGTTTTTT.

The chain couples TRBV10-3 to TRBJ1-1; 11 bases are shared with TRBD1. The germline V gene has CDR1 ENHRY and CDR2 SYGVKD. V dropped 6 bases and J dropped 1; count of bases not matched to a gene: 7. The CDR3 has 16 amino acids. As DNA, the CDR3 is TGTGCCATCAGGGAAAGGACAGGGGGCGAGAACACTGAAGCTTTCTTT. It encodes CAIRERTGGENTEAFF.

The chain couples TRBV10-3 to TRBJ1-1, with D unresolved. Germline loops: CDR1 ENHRY, CDR2 SYGVKD. This CDR3 comprises 11 residues. Trimming removed 3 bases from V and 8 bases from J, with 7 bases in between. CDR3 protein: CAISDREEAFF. Written as DNA, the CDR3 is TGTGCCATCAGTGACCGGGAAGAAGCTTTCTTT.

The chain links TRBV27 to TRBJ2-7; 10 bases map to TRBD1. CDR1 is MNHEY and CDR2 is SMNVEV in the germline V gene (reference sequence). CDR3 length: 18 residues. The ends lost 0 bases at V and 2 bases at J; junction bases unmatched: 10. The CDR3 nucleotides read TGTGCCAGCAGTTTATCGGCAGGGACAGGGGCCTACACCTACGAGCAGTACTTC. As protein: CASSLSAGTGAYTYEQYF.

The chain carries TRBV10-3 and TRBJ2-7, with D maybe TRBD1 (5 bases). Per germline, CDR1 ENHRY and CDR2 SYGVKD. The CDR3 runs 12 residues. V lost 6 bases to trimming and J lost 1 base, with 7 bases between them. This chain's CDR3 is CAISRQSYEQYF. In DNA form, the CDR3 reads TGTGCCATCAGCCGACAGTCCTACGAGCAGTACTTC.

The chain is built from TRBV19 and TRBJ2-3; 9 nucleotides align to TRBD2. J lost 3 bases, V lost 5 bases, and 6 bases had no gene match. CDR3 length equals 15 residues. CDR1 and CDR2 from the germline V gene are LNHDA and SQIVND (reference sequence). The CDR3 nucleotides read TGTGCCAGTAGTTTGACTAGCGGCGCAACAGATACGCAGTATTTT. Protein: CASSLTSGATDTQYF.

CDR3 sequence: CASTSIGQVFVPLHF. For the CDR3, the DNA is TGTGCCAGCACCTCGATTGGACAGGTCTTTGTTCCCCTCCACTTT. V gene TRBV28 combines with J gene TRBJ1-6; 7 nucleotides match TRBD1. The CDR3 length is 15 residues. V shed 7 bases and J 13 bases; nucleotides not matched to a gene: 16. The germline gives CDR1 MDHEN, CDR2 SYDVKM.

The chain carries TRBV6-1 and TRBJ2-7, with 9 bases fitting TRBD1. Per germline, CDR1 MNHNS and CDR2 SASEGT. V shed 5 bases and J 3 bases; nucleotides not matched to a gene: 5. The CDR3 sequence is 14 residues long. The CDR3 region is CASSSPDRGYEQYF. The CDR3, as DNA: TGTGCCAGCAGTTCCCCGGACAGGGGCTACGAGCAGTACTTC.

This clone showed up just once. The chain is built from TRBV7-2 and TRBJ2-3; D is possibly TRBD1 (6 bases). The CDR3 is 16 amino acids. V was cut by 0 bases and J by 0 bases, with 10 bases left in between. CDR1 and CDR2 (germline): SGHTA, FQGNSA. Here the CDR3 reads CASSLAVGASTDTQYF. The CDR3 DNA is TGTGCCAGCAGCTTAGCGGTGGGGGCTAGCACAGATACGCAGTATTTT.

Remarks on this clone: A junction boundary mismatches the germline segment, possibly from a read error. J is TRBJ1-5 and V is TRBV7-8; TRBD1 agrees at 9 bases. Germline lookup yields CDR1 SGHVS and CDR2 FQNEAQ. CDR3 length: 18 residues. The DNA of the CDR3 is TGTGCCAGCAGCCTAGCCCCTGGACAGGGGTATAGCAATCAGCCCCAGCATTTT. This encodes CASSLAPGQGYSNQPQHF. The variable domain in full, completed from reference TRBV7-8 and TRBJ1-5, reads GAGVSQSPRYKVAKRGQDVALRCDPISGHVSLFWYQQALGQGPEFLTYFQNEAQLDKSGLPSDRFFAERPEGSVSTLKIQRTQQEDSAVYLCASSLAPGQGYSNQPQHFGDGTRLSIL.

This sequence joins TRBV5-1 and TRBJ2-1; maybe TRBD2 (5 bases). The CDR3 sequence is 14 residues long. CDR1 is SGHRS, CDR2 YFSETQ, per germline. Trimming cost V 0 bases and J 9 bases, with 13 bases left between them. CDR3 protein: CASSLDGLASEQFF. The CDR3 nucleotides are TGCGCCAGCAGCTTGGACGGGTTAGCGTCTGAGCAGTTCTTC. The variable domain in full, completed from reference TRBV5-1 and TRBJ2-1, reads KAGVTQTPRYLIKTRGQQVTLSCSPISGHRSVSWYQQTPGQGLQFLFEYFSETQRNKGNFPGRFSGRQFSNSRSEMNVSTLELGDSALYLCASSLDGLASEQFFGPGTRLTVL.

V gene TRBV11-3 combines with J gene TRBJ2-7, with 7 bases fitting TRBD1. The J segment lost 2 bases and the V segment lost 0 bases, leaving 4 bases of the junction unmatched. Germline V CDR1 and CDR2: SGHNT, YENEEA. There are 15 residues in the CDR3. The CDR3 DNA is TGTGCCAGCAGCTTAGATGGGACAGCTACCTACGAGCAGTACTTC. This sequence encodes CASSLDGTATYEQYF.

The V call is TRBV10-3, the J call TRBJ1-1; D not certain. V shed 5 bases and J shed 2 bases, with 3 bases lying between them. Per the germline V gene, CDR1 is ENHRY and CDR2 is SYGVKD. The CDR3 length is 11 residues. CDR3 region: CAISQNTEAFF. The CDR3 DNA reads as TGTGCCATCAGTCAAAACACTGAAGCTTTCTTT.

The table lists this clone with a count of one. CDR3: CASSLARSGGAENEQFF. DNA for the CDR3: TGTGCCAGCAGCTTAGCGCGTAGCGGGGGGGCCGAGAATGAGCAGTTCTTC. This rearrangement joins TRBV7-9 to TRBJ2-1; 11 positions match TRBD2. This CDR3 contains 17 residues. Germline CDR1 is SEHNR and CDR2 is FQNEAQ (reference sequence). V lost 0 bases and J lost 7; bases outside the gene matches: 8.

The chain links TRBV27 to TRBJ1-5, with 10 positions matching TRBD1. The CDR3 has 16 residues. The V and J ends lost 6 bases and 3 bases, in that order; junction bases with no gene match: 8. CDR1 is MNHEY and CDR2 is SMNVEV in the germline V gene (reference sequence). The CDR3 loop reads CASSQRQGANNQPQHF. The CDR3 DNA is TGTGCCAGCAGCCAACGACAGGGGGCAAACAATCAGCCCCAGCATTTT.

V usage is TRBV7-2 and J usage is TRBJ1-2; D is unclear. The CDR3 length is 13 residues. V gave up 1 base and J gave up 3 bases, with 6 bases separating them. Germline-derived CDR1 and CDR2 are SGHTA and FQGNSA. CDR3: CASSLDGDYGYTF. The CDR3, as DNA: TGTGCCAGCAGCTTAGACGGGGACTATGGCTACACCTTC.

This clone was seen a single time. The rearrangement uses TRBV4-1 and TRBJ1-2; D gene uncertain. The V and J ends lost 1 base and 8 bases respectively, with 20 bases between them. The CDR3 length is 16 residues. CDR1 is MGHRA, CDR2 YSYEKL, per germline. The CDR3 is CASSQGSGEGKGGYTF. In DNA, the CDR3 is TGCGCCAGCAGCCAAGGATCTGGGGAGGGTAAAGGCGGCTACACCTTC.

The chain combines TRBV5-1 with TRBJ2-3; 10 bases line up with TRBD2. Unmatched junction bases numbered 4, after V lost 4 bases and J lost 2 bases. From germline, CDR1 is SGHRS and CDR2 YFSETQ. CDR3 length: 15 residues. CDR3 in amino acids: CASSLLAGNTDTQYF. In DNA, the CDR3 is TGCGCCAGCAGCCTACTAGCGGGGAACACAGATACGCAGTATTTT.

The V gene is TRBV6-6, the J gene TRBJ2-1, with a weak D call TRBD2 (6 bases). Deletions cut 1 base from V and 8 bases from J, with 9 bases between. The germline V gene encodes CDR1 MNHNY and CDR2 SVGAGI (reference sequence). This CDR3 region has 13 residues. The CDR3 reads CASSYYRGYEQFF. CDR3 DNA sequence: TGTGCCAGCAGTTACTACCGGGGGTATGAGCAGTTCTTC.